Given below is one T cell receptor (beta chain) in context. Its antigen is not known. Libraries were prepared by immunoSEQ multiplex PCR; TCRdb keeps only in-frame clonotypes and omits some of them. The top ten hold under 6.5% of the sample, which has over 45,000 clones, about 92% seen once. The data derive from a study of cytomegalovirus exposure and HLA in healthy donors. Study results and limitations: Cytomegalovirus association was assigned to about 150 TCR beta chains.

CDR3 size: 15 residues. V gave up 6 bases and J gave up 2 bases; unmatched junction bases: 8. The germline CDR1 and CDR2 sequences are MNHEY and SVGAGI. Sequencing was performed on PBMCs. The sequence was obtained from a woman under 30 in good health and CMV-seronegative. The chain carries TRBV6-5 and TRBJ2-7; 9 nucleotides line up with TRBD1. Here the CDR3 reads CASRRDRAKPYEQYF. The CDR3 coding sequence is TGTGCCAGCAGGAGGGACAGGGCAAAACCCTACGAGCAGTACTTC.